These T cell receptor beta chains were read from a single sample in a study of blood T cell repertoires in COVID-19. Clones were read by immunoSEQ multiplex PCR, and TCRdb kept only the in-frame ones, dropping some. This repertoire shows about 190,000 clones, around 84% found once; its top ten account for 20%. The sequenced material came from peripheral blood. Receptors were obtained from a human donor in a cohort sampled during active COVID-19. Both conserved end residues are part of each CDR3. A D gene is named only where the DNA matches it firmly. The listing skips clone size in some rows; elsewhere it reads once, few, many or a size class.

>.|TRBD1|TRBJ1-1|TRBV5-5
CASSLRFTGAGAEAFF
TGTGCCAGCAGCTTGCGATTCACAGGGGCGGGTGCTGAAGCTTTCTTT
>.|.|TRBJ1-1|TRBV7-9
CASSLEGDTEAFF
TGTGCCAGCAGCTTAGAAGGGGACACTGAAGCTTTCTTT
>.|.|TRBJ1-2|TRBV5-1
CASSLTGLGVYGYTF
TGCGCCAGCAGCTTGACAGGGCTCGGTGTCTATGGCTACACCTTC
>few|.|TRBJ1-1|TRBV5-1
CASSFTGNTEAFF
TGCGCCAGCAGCTTTACAGGGAACACTGAAGCTTTCTTT
>few|TRBD1|TRBJ2-5|TRBV5-6
CASSLAVSDRAFEETQYF
TGTGCCAGCAGCTTGGCAGTTTCGGACAGGGCGTTCGAAGAGACCCAGTACTTC
>.|TRBD1|TRBJ2-1|TRBV5-5
CASTAGGGYNEQFF
TGTGCCAGCACAGCAGGGGGTGGGTACAATGAGCAGTTCTTC
>.|.|TRBJ2-7|TRBV29-1
CSPEVSHPVSYEQYF
TGCAGCCCCGAGGTATCTCACCCAGTTTCCTACGAGCAGTACTTC
>.|TRBD1|TRBJ1-2|TRBV7-9
CASSFLPEGQGTNYGYTF
TGTGCCAGCAGCTTTTTACCCGAAGGACAGGGAACTAACTATGGCTACACCTTC
>.|.|TRBJ1-4|TRBV5-1
CASSITPGSASELFF
TGCGCCAGCAGCATTACGCCCGGGTCTGCGTCGGAACTGTTTTTT
>.|TRBD2|TRBJ2-3|TRBV19
CASSMAASGIADTQYF
TGTGCCAGTAGTATGGCAGCTAGCGGGATAGCAGATACGCAGTATTTT
>.|.|TRBJ2-5|TRBV30
CAWSLDYLGETQYF
TGTGCCTGGAGTCTAGACTATTTAGGAGAGACCCAGTACTTC
>few|.|TRBJ1-1|TRBV7-3
CASSRTLNTEAFF
TGTGCCAGCAGTCGGACATTGAACACTGAAGCTTTCTTT
>.|.|TRBJ2-5|TRBV6-5
CASGGWGQETQYF
TGTGCCAGCGGGGGGTGGGGTCAAGAGACCCAGTACTTC
>.|TRBD1|TRBJ2-4|TRBV13
CASSPRGSEGIQYF
TGTGCCAGCAGCCCCAGGGGGTCCGAAGGCATTCAGTACTTC
>.|TRBD2|TRBJ2-1|TRBV5-1
CASSLEFLAGYNEQFF
TGCGCCAGCAGCTTGGAGTTCCTAGCGGGATACAATGAGCAGTTCTTC
>.|.|TRBJ2-6|TRBV11-2
CASSPITAGANVLTF
TGTGCCAGCAGCCCCATTACGGCTGGGGCCAACGTCCTGACTTTC
>few|.|TRBJ2-5|TRBV19
CASSRDAGAQETQYF
TGTGCCAGTAGTCGAGACGCGGGGGCTCAAGAGACCCAGTACTTC
>.|.|TRBJ1-6|TRBV7-2
CASSFNTENSPLHF
TGTGCCAGCAGCTTTAACACAGAGAATTCACCCCTCCACTTT
>.|TRBD2|TRBJ2-5|TRBV14
CASSWGLAVETQYF
TGTGCCAGCAGCTGGGGACTAGCGGTAGAGACCCAGTACTTC
>.|.|TRBJ1-1|TRBV19
CASGQNTEAFF
TGTGCCAGCGGACAGAACACTGAAGCTTTCTTT
>.|.|TRBJ2-4|TRBV15
CATSREKGMGLAKNIQYF
TGTGCCACCAGCAGAGAAAAGGGGATGGGGTTAGCCAAAAACATTCAGTACTTC
>.|.|TRBJ2-3|TRBV3-1/TRBV3-2
CASSQGSGLGLSTDTQYF
TGTGCCAGCAGCCAAGGGTCGGGACTCGGGCTGAGCACAGATACGCAGTATTTT
>few|TRBD1|TRBJ2-7|TRBV29-1
CSVVRDRPPWEQYF
TGCAGCGTCGTCCGGGACAGGCCGCCGTGGGAGCAGTACTTC
>.|.|TRBJ1-2|TRBV30
CAWSVGGGDYGYTF
TGTGCCTGGAGTGTAGGTGGAGGGGACTATGGCTACACCTTC
>.|.|TRBJ1-6|TRBV9
CASSVADGDSPLHF
TGTGCCAGCAGCGTAGCAGACGGGGATTCACCCCTCCACTTT
>.|TRBD1|TRBJ2-5|TRBV28
CASDFRDRGPETQYF
TGTGCCAGCGACTTCCGGGACAGGGGGCCTGAGACCCAGTACTTC
>.|TRBD2|TRBJ2-3|TRBV6-5
CASSFSFAGGDFAQYF
TGTGCCAGCAGTTTCTCGTTTGCGGGGGGGGATTTCGCGCAGTATTTT
>once|TRBD2|TRBJ2-2|TRBV5-1
CASSLRSSGSTGELFF
TGCGCCAGCAGCTTGCGTTCTAGCGGGAGTACCGGGGAGCTGTTTTTT
>.|.|TRBJ2-5|TRBV5-1
CASSLALQSQETQYF
TGCGCCAGCAGCTTGGCCCTACAGAGCCAAGAGACCCAGTACTTC
>.|TRBD2|TRBJ2-5|TRBV4-1
CASSHTTSGGPGETQYF
TGCGCCAGCAGCCACACGACTAGCGGGGGGCCGGGTGAGACCCAGTACTTC
>.|.|TRBJ2-3|TRBV25-1
CASSPLFATSTDTQYF
TGTGCCAGCAGTCCACTATTTGCCACTAGCACAGATACGCAGTATTTT
>.|.|TRBJ1-1|TRBV10-3
CAISELGAEAFF
TGTGCCATCAGTGAGTTGGGCGCTGAAGCTTTCTTT